This record concerns one TCR beta chain sequence. A read error may account for a junction end that differs from germline. These data originate in a study of blood T cell repertoires in COVID-19. In the study overall: COVID-19 samples from acute and convalescent phases originated in the United States, Italy and Spain. PBMCs, B-cell-depleted T cells, or T cells provided the cDNA or gDNA that made up the material.

The CDR3 runs to 13 residues. CDR1 and CDR2 from the germline V gene are SQVTM and ANQGSEA. Enrollment of patients from Seattle took place during active infection, with longitudinal follow-up. Methods used by the authors: Estimation of nucleated cell counts was performed using reference gene primer amplification. Sequenced by immunoSEQ multiplex PCR; TCRdb stores in-frame clones only, minus some. V and J calls and clone size are those listed in that table; D and trimming were worked out from the DNA. The table has approximately 110,000 clones, roughly 92% seen once. The clonotype comes from a man aged 50 or older with COVID-19, enrolled during active disease. The V call is TRBV29-1, the J call TRBJ2-7; D perhaps matches TRBD1 (6 bases). What was sequenced was peripheral blood. The CDR3 region has the DNA TGCAGCGTCACGGGACATGGCTCCTCCGAGCAGTACTTC. This sequence encodes CSVTGHGSSEQYF.